This is a list of T cell receptor beta chains from one sample in a study of shared clonotypes between healthy human individuals. The assay was immunoSEQ multiplex PCR, and TCRdb's table has in-frame clones only and misses some. The table has 1,500,000 or so clones, less than 99% seen once; the top ten hold about 0.4%. Sequenced: naive CD4+ T cells sorted from blood. These receptor sequences come from a man younger than 45 in good health. Both conserved end residues are part of each CDR3. The order of the fields is J gene, clone size, D gene, V gene, CDR3 protein, CDR3 DNA. The D gene is left open where the match is weak. For some rows the clone size is stated as once, few or many, or as a class when expanded; others skip it.

>TRBJ1-1|-|-|TRBV6-5
CASSYMGVTNTEAFF
TGTGCCAGCAGTTACATGGGGGTTACGAACACTGAAGCTTTCTTT
>TRBJ2-3|-|TRBD1|TRBV18
CASSPGQGITDTQYF
TGTGCCAGCTCACCGGGACAGGGGATCACAGATACGCAGTATTTT
>TRBJ2-7|once|-|TRBV10-1
CASSEYGFEQYF
TGCGCCAGCAGTGAGTACGGGTTCGAGCAGTACTTC
>TRBJ1-1|-|-|TRBV19
CASTVRQTNTEAFF
TGTGCCAGTACCGTCAGGCAGACGAACACTGAAGCTTTCTTT
>TRBJ1-5|once|-|TRBV28
CASSFSEFQPQHF
TGTGCCAGCAGTTTTAGTGAGTTTCAGCCCCAGCATTTT
>TRBJ2-2|-|-|TRBV10-1
CASKPGVNTGELFF
TGCGCCAGCAAACCGGGAGTGAACACCGGGGAGCTGTTTTTT
>TRBJ2-3|-|TRBD2|TRBV2
CASSTSGGTDTQYF
TGTGCCAGCAGTACTAGCGGGGGCACAGATACGCAGTATTTT
>TRBJ1-4|-|-|TRBV19
CASSLLQGANEKLFF
TGTGCCAGTAGCCTTCTACAGGGTGCTAATGAAAAACTGTTTTTT
>TRBJ2-5|-|-|TRBV5-1
CASSLSGQIVETQYF
TGCGCCAGCAGCTTAAGCGGCCAGATCGTAGAGACCCAGTACTTC
>TRBJ2-2|-|-|TRBV5-4
CASSPHGLITGELFF
TGTGCCAGCAGCCCCCATGGGCTAATCACCGGGGAGCTGTTTTTT
>TRBJ1-4|-|-|TRBV5-1
CASSSQASGVANEKLFF
TGCGCCAGCAGCTCCCAAGCGTCAGGGGTGGCTAATGAAAAACTGTTTTTT
>TRBJ2-1|-|TRBD2|TRBV18
CASSGTSGENEQFF
TGTGCCAGCTCGGGGACTAGCGGGGAAAATGAGCAGTTCTTC
>TRBJ1-2|-|-|TRBV27
CASSLSPPALYGYTF
TGTGCCAGCAGTTTATCGCCTCCGGCTCTCTATGGCTACACCTTC
>TRBJ2-1|-|TRBD1|TRBV4-1
CASSQVAPQGVDEQFF
TGCGCCAGCAGCCAAGTTGCCCCCCAGGGGGTCGATGAGCAGTTCTTC